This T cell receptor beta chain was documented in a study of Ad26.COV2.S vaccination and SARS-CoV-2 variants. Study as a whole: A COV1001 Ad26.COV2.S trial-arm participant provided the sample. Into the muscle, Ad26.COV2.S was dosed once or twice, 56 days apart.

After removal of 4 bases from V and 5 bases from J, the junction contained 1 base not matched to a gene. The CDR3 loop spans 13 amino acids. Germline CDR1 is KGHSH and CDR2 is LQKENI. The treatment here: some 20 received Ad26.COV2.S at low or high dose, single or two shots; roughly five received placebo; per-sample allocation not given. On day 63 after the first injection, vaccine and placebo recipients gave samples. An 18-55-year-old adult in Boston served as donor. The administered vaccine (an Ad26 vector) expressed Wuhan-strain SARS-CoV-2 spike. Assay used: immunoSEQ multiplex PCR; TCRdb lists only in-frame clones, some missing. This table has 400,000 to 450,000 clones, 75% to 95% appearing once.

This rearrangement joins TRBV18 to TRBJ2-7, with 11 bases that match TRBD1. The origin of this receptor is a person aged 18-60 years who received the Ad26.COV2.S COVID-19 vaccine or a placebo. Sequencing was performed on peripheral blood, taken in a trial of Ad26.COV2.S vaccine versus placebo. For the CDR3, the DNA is TGTGCCAGCTCACGGGACAGGGGGGACGAGCAGTACTTC. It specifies CASSRDRGDEQYF.